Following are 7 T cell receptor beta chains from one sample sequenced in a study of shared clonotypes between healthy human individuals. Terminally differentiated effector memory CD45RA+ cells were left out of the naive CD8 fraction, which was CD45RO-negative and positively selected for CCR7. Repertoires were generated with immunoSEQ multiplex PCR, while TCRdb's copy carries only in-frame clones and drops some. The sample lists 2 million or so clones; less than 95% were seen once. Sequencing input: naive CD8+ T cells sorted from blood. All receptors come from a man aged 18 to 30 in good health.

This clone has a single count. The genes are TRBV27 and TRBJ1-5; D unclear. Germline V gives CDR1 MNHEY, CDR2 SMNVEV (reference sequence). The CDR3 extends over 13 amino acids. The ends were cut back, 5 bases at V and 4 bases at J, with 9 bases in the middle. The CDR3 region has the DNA TGTGCCAGCAGTGCATACTGGAATCAGCCCCAGCATTTT. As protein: CASSAYWNQPQHF.

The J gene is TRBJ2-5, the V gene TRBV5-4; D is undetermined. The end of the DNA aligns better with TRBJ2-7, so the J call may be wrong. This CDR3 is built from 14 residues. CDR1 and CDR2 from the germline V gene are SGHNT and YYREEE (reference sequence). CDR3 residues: CASSSRTDGYEQYF. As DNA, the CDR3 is TGTGCCAGCAGCTCCCGAACGGACGGTTACGAGCAGTACTTC.

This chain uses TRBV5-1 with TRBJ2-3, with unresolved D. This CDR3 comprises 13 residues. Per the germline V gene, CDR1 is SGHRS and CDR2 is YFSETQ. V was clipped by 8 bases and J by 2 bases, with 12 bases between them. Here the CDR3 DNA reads TGCGCCAGTGCGGCAGAAAACACAGATACGCAGTATTTT. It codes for CASAAENTDTQYF.

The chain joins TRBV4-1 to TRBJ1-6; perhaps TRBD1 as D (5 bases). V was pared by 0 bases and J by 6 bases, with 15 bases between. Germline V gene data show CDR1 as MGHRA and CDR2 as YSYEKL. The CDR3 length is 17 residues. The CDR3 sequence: CASSQEWGDLSNSPLHF. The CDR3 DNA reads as TGCGCCAGCAGCCAAGAATGGGGGGATCTAAGTAATTCACCCCTCCACTTT.

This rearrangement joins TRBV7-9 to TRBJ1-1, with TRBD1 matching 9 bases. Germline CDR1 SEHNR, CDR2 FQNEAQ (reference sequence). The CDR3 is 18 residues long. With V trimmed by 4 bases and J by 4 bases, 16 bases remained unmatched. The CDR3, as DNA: TGTGCCAGCAGCTCCCGTCCTCGTTGGGACAGGGTCCGCACTGAAGCTTTCTTT. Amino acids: CASSSRPRWDRVRTEAFF.

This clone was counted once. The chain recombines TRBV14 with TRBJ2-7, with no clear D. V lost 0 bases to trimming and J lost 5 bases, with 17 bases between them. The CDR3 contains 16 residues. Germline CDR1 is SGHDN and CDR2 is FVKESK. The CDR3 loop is CASSQDLDRGSHEQYF. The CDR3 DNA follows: TGTGCCAGCAGCCAAGACTTGGACCGCGGATCCCACGAGCAGTACTTC.

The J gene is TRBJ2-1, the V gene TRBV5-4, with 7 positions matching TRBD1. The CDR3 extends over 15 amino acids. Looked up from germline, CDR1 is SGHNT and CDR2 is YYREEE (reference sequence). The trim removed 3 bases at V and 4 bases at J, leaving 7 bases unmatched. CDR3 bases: TGTGCCAGCAGCTCTCCCGGGACAGCGTACAATGAGCAGTTCTTC. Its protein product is CASSSPGTAYNEQFF.